This is a list of T cell receptor beta chains from one sample in a study of cytomegalovirus exposure and HLA in healthy donors. The protocol was immunoSEQ multiplex PCR, while the TCRdb copy is restricted to in-frame clones and leaves out a portion. The table lists 150,000 to 200,000 clones, 84% of them singletons, with over 5.5% in the top ten. Sequenced: PBMCs. These receptors all stem from a man younger than 35 in good health and CMV-seropositive. Both conserved end residues are part of each CDR3.

V gene,J gene,CDR3 protein
TRBV7-8,TRBJ2-7,CASSLTGSSYEQYF
TRBV5-4,TRBJ2-2,CASSLEGLLITGELFF
TRBV30,TRBJ1-2,CSTTSVANYGYTF
TRBV2,TRBJ2-1,CARRKAQGLSSYNEQFF
TRBV5-1,TRBJ1-4,CASSFQGGREEKLFF
TRBV6-6,TRBJ2-7,CASSSPPGGEQYF
TRBV5-1,TRBJ2-5,CASSLRGVRGETQYF
TRBV28,TRBJ2-4,CASRKGYIQYF
TRBV5-4,TRBJ1-1,CASSPGGGVTEAFF
TRBV25-1,TRBJ2-5,CASSEYKRLAGETQYF
TRBV5-1,TRBJ2-1,CASSAQGTDYNEQFF
TRBV7-2,TRBJ2-7,CASSFPGQGSYEQYF
TRBV6-5,TRBJ2-7,CASSDRDTPYEQYF
TRBV18,TRBJ2-3,CASSMGRTLTNTDTQYF
TRBV14,TRBJ2-5,CASSQDSTRLETQYF
TRBV29-1,TRBJ2-3,CSVGRLTDTQYF
TRBV13,TRBJ2-1,CASSLGGGEQGAPYNEQFF
TRBV11-3,TRBJ2-2,CASSYRTGTLNTGELFF
TRBV27,TRBJ2-1,CASSGLAGGVNEQFF
TRBV21-1,TRBJ2-1,CASSPGPGTGAYNEQFF
TRBV18,TRBJ2-7,CASSFSGDEQYF
TRBV5-1,TRBJ2-2,CASSWDRGMSGELFF
TRBV28,TRBJ1-2,CASSSMLRWGYTF
TRBV5-6,TRBJ1-5,CASSSSGQGGNQPQHF
TRBV5-8,TRBJ2-6,CASSPRPGRAGANVLTF
TRBV28,TRBJ2-2,CASRAERETNTGELFF
TRBV29-1,TRBJ2-6,CSVGMGATGANVLTF
TRBV7-7,TRBJ2-6,CASSPKTSGGANVLTF
TRBV4-3,TRBJ2-1,CASSQDLRLLSYNEQFF
TRBV30,TRBJ2-7,CAWNRGGSGEQYF
TRBV29-1,TRBJ2-7,CSVEDPGSSYEQYF
TRBV6-1,TRBJ2-1,CASSQTGGDRNEQFF
TRBV18,TRBJ2-1,CASSPLPGTGGNEQFF
TRBV4-1,TRBJ1-5,CASSQAAGINQPQHF
TRBV7-2,TRBJ2-3,CASSTTGAGTDTQYF
TRBV6-5,TRBJ1-5,CASYAGFRQPQHF
TRBV2,TRBJ1-4,CASSWTGEGEKLFF
TRBV29-1,TRBJ2-1,CSALGTGGNSYNEQFF
TRBV6-1,TRBJ2-7,CASSDSGSINEQYF
TRBV30,TRBJ1-3,CAWSLRQDRISGTIYF
TRBV13,TRBJ2-6,CASSLGGGSGANVLTF
TRBV30,TRBJ2-3,CAWTSSDTQYF
TRBV11-3,TRBJ2-2,CASSTTADLNTGELFF
TRBV27,TRBJ2-7,CASSFGTGGLEQYF
TRBV9,TRBJ2-3,CASSVGASGRAGTDTQYF
TRBV11-3,TRBJ2-7,CASSLEGNEQYF
TRBV4-3,TRBJ2-7,CASSRATGGTYEQYF
TRBV6-6,TRBJ2-7,CASSYLGLAYEQYF
TRBV2,TRBJ2-5,CASSGLGLAGGRETQYF
TRBV7-8,TRBJ2-1,CASSQRGEQFF
TRBV30,TRBJ2-1,CAFRGVYNEQFF
TRBV28,TRBJ2-7,CALARSSRDEQYF
TRBV11-3,TRBJ2-3,CASSLGGLGTDTQYF
TRBV5-6,TRBJ1-5,CASSPGAGDRQPQHF